These T cell receptor beta chains were read from a single sample in a study of control samples from healthy donors and cancer patients. Assay: immunoSEQ multiplex PCR; the TCRdb copy retains only in-frame clones and omits some. The sample lists approximately 97,000 clones; more than 90% were seen once. What was sequenced was blood. These receptors were taken from a human donor in good health. The donor label of this sample is uncertain. Both conserved end residues are part of each CDR3. Each record gives: V gene, J gene, clone size, D gene, CDR3 protein, CDR3 DNA. The D gene is left open where the match is weak. Expanded clones are given a class, and other clones once, few, many or no size at all.

>TRBV15|TRBJ1-1|-|-
CATSREVVRNTEAFF
TGTGCCACCAGCAGAGAGGTCGTAAGGAACACTGAAGCTTTCTTT
>TRBV19|TRBJ1-5|-|-
CASSIEGGQPQHF
TGTGCCAGTAGTATAGAGGGGGGACAGCCCCAGCATTTT
>TRBV6-5|TRBJ1-5|-|-
CASRDGGRNQPQHF
TGTGCCAGCAGAGACGGGGGAAGGAATCAGCCCCAGCATTTT
>TRBV7-8|TRBJ1-3|once|-
CASGIHPGSGIGNTIYF
TGTGCCAGCGGAATCCACCCCGGATCAGGGATTGGAAACACCATATATTTT
>TRBV11-2|TRBJ1-1|-|-
CASSSPYRTMNTEAFF
TGTGCCAGCAGCTCCCCTTATCGGACCATGAACACTGAAGCTTTCTTT
>TRBV3-1/TRBV3-2|TRBJ2-3|once|TRBD2
CASSQGGLAVTSTDTQYF
TGTGCCAGCAGCCAGGGGGGACTAGCGGTGACTAGCACAGATACGCAGTATTTT
>TRBV6-5|TRBJ1-3|-|-
CASTGGPRSGNTIYF
TGTGCCAGCACCGGGGGGCCTCGCTCTGGAAACACCATATATTTT
>TRBV5-8|TRBJ1-2|-|-
CASSSAGEDYGYTF
TGTGCCAGCAGCTCCGCGGGGGAGGACTATGGCTACACCTTC
>TRBV7-7|TRBJ2-5|-|-
CASSLGTSYQETQYF
TGTGCTAGCAGCTTAGGCACTTCGTACCAAGAGACCCAGTACTTC
>TRBV18|TRBJ1-2|-|TRBD1
CASSPTGDTYGYTF
TGTGCCAGCTCACCAACAGGGGACACCTATGGCTACACCTTC
>TRBV20-1|TRBJ1-5|-|-
CSASETANQPQHF
TGCAGTGCTAGTGAGACGGCGAATCAGCCCCAGCATTTT
>TRBV11-3|TRBJ2-3|-|TRBD1
CASSLSTGYTDTQYF
TGTGCCAGCAGCCTATCGACAGGGTACACAGATACGCAGTATTTT
>TRBV24-1|TRBJ2-1|-|TRBD2
CATSDTIAGGGFEQFF
TGTGCCACCAGTGATACCATAGCGGGGGGTGGTTTTGAGCAGTTCTTC
>TRBV7-3|TRBJ1-2|-|TRBD1
CASSLSRVGQGAYGYTF
TGTGCCAGCAGCTTAAGTCGAGTCGGACAGGGGGCTTATGGCTACACCTTC
>TRBV6-1|TRBJ2-3|-|-
CASSEGTTFTDTQYF
TGTGCCAGCAGTGAAGGGACTACCTTCACAGATACGCAGTATTTT
>TRBV6-6|TRBJ1-5|-|TRBD1
CASRRQGVQPQHF
TGTGCCAGCAGACGACAGGGGGTTCAGCCCCAGCATTTT